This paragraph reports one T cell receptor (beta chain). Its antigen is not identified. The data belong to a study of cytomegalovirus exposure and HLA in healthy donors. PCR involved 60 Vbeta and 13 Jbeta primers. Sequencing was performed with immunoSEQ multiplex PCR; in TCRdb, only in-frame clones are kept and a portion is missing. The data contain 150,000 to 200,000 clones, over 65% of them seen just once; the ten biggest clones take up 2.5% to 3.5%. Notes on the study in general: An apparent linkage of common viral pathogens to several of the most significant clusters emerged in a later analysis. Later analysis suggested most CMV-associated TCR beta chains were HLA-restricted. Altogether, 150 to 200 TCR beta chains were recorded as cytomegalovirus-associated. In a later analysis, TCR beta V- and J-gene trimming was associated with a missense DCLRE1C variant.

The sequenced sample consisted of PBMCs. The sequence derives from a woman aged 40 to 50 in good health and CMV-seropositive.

This CDR3 reads CASSSDFSGNTIYF. CDR3 in DNA: TGTGCCAGCAGCTCCGACTTCTCTGGAAACACCATATATTTT. V and J are TRBV11-3 and TRBJ1-3; D uncertain. The V gene's germline CDR1 is SGHNT and CDR2 YENEEA. The CDR3 length is 14 residues. Between the trimmed V and J ends, which lost 4 bases and 0 bases, there was a span of 7 bases.